This T cell receptor beta chain was obtained from a study of graft-versus-host responses after intestinal transplantation. Study-wide results and caveats: The study found high graft-versus-host to host-versus-graft clonal ratios in allografts of patients with graft-donor T cell macrochimerism. The recipient marrow held GvH clones, and some of them showed up first in ileum or blood.

This clone turned up a few times. What it recognizes is unknown. V shed 1 base and J 4 bases; nucleotides not matched to a gene: 9. Per the germline V gene, CDR1 is MDHEN and CDR2 is SYDVKM. CDR3 length: 16 amino acids. Here immunoSEQ multiplex PCR was the method, and the copy in TCRdb shows in-frame clones only, minus some. Of just over 70,000 clones in the sample, 84% were seen once. The sample in question was unstimulated CD4+ T cells sorted from spleen or lymph node cells, obtained before transplant. The rearrangement joins TRBV28 to TRBJ1-2; 7 bases map to TRBD1. The TCR originated in a human donor who was the organ donor for an intestinal transplant. CDR3 in amino acids: CASSLSGDSRIYGYTF. The CDR3 nucleotides read TGTGCCAGCAGTTTATCCGGGGACAGCCGAATCTATGGCTACACCTTC.